The rows below give T cell receptor beta chains drawn from one sample of a study of cytomegalovirus exposure and HLA in healthy donors. Clones were sequenced by immunoSEQ multiplex PCR, and TCRdb holds only the in-frame ones, with some missing. In the table there are some 200,000 clones, about 80% of which are singletons. Sequenced material: PBMCs. The receptors were sampled from a woman between 45 and 60 years old in good health and CMV-seronegative. CDR3s include the opening cysteine and the closing phenylalanine or tryptophan. D genes are given only for firm matches. For some rows the clone size is stated as once, few or many, or as a class when expanded; others skip it.

>TRBJ2-3|.|TRBV10-3|.
CAIRDFRADTQYF
TGTGCCATCAGGGACTTTCGCGCAGATACGCAGTATTTT
>TRBJ1-6|.|TRBV19|few
CASSRRDSPLHF
TGTGCCAGTAGTAGACGGGATTCACCCCTCCACTTT
>TRBJ2-5|.|TRBV7-7|.
CASSIRVQETQYF
TGTGCTAGCAGTATCAGGGTCCAAGAGACCCAGTACTTC
>TRBJ1-1|.|TRBV21-1|.
CASSKFLLEIYSTRAFF
TGTGCCAGCAGCAAATTCCTCCTGGAGATCTACTCAACAAGAGCTTTCTTT
>TRBJ1-1|.|TRBV29-1|.
CSVKAGPNTEAFF
TGCAGCGTAAAAGCAGGGCCGAACACTGAAGCTTTCTTT
>TRBJ2-7|TRBD2|TRBV5-4|.
CASSSGLAPHEQYF
TGTGCCAGCAGTTCAGGACTAGCGCCCCACGAGCAGTACTTC
>TRBJ2-1|TRBD2|TRBV27|.
CASRGVGASGNNEQFF
TGTGCCAGCAGGGGGGTAGGGGCTAGCGGAAACAATGAGCAGTTCTTC
>TRBJ2-5|.|TRBV2|.
CASRPTNTQETQYF
TGTGCCAGCAGGCCGACTAATACCCAAGAGACCCAGTACTTC
>TRBJ2-7|.|TRBV6-1|few
CASREAGPYEQYF
TGTGCCAGCAGGGAGGCGGGGCCCTACGAGCAGTACTTC
>TRBJ1-5|.|TRBV7-9|.
CSSSSSQGFRSNQPQHF
TGTTCCAGCAGTTCATCACAGGGATTTAGGAGCAATCAGCCCCAGCATTTT
>TRBJ2-1|TRBD2|TRBV5-1|.
CASSLTSGGAYNEQFF
TGCGCCAGCAGCTTGACTAGCGGGGGGGCCTACAATGAGCAGTTCTTC
>TRBJ1-1|TRBD1|TRBV5-5|.
CASSRAGGGNTEAFF
TGTGCCAGCAGCAGAGCAGGGGGAGGGAACACTGAAGCTTTCTTT
>TRBJ1-2|.|TRBV28|few
CASSLGLSNYGYTF
TGTGCCAGCAGTCTCGGACTGTCTAACTATGGCTACACCTTC
>TRBJ2-7|.|TRBV11-2|.
CASSPRPGGNEQYF
TGTGCCAGCAGCCCCCGCCCCGGAGGGAACGAGCAGTACTTC
>TRBJ2-4|TRBD1|TRBV7-9|.
CSSSLQGLQYF
TGTTCCAGCAGCTTACAGGGGCTTCAGTACTTC
>TRBJ2-2|.|TRBV10-2|.
CASSGIGTGELFF
TGCGCCAGCAGTGGCATCGGGACCGGGGAGCTGTTTTTT
>TRBJ2-3|TRBD2|TRBV4-3|.
CASSRGLAVTQYF
TGCGCCAGCAGCCGGGGACTAGCCGTTACGCAGTATTTT
>TRBJ1-5|TRBD1|TRBV28|.
CASSPGTGSYQPQHF
TGTGCCAGCAGTCCCGGGACAGGGAGCTATCAGCCCCAGCATTTT
>TRBJ2-3|.|TRBV18|.
CASSPMSADTQYF
TGTGCCAGCTCACCAATGAGCGCCGATACGCAGTATTTT
>TRBJ2-7|.|TRBV7-9|.
CSSSLELREQYF
TGTTCCAGCAGCTTAGAGTTGAGAGAACAGTACTTC
>TRBJ2-1|TRBD2|TRBV27|.
CASNPGLAAPYNEQFF
TGTGCCAGCAACCCGGGACTAGCTGCCCCCTACAATGAGCAGTTCTTC
>TRBJ1-1|TRBD1|TRBV28|few
CASRPYRDRATEAFF
TGTGCCAGCAGACCTTACCGGGACAGGGCGACTGAAGCTTTCTTT
>TRBJ1-1|.|TRBV18|.
CASSRGDGLNTEAFF
TGTGCCAGCTCACGGGGAGACGGATTGAACACTGAAGCTTTCTTT
>TRBJ1-1|.|TRBV4-2|few
CASSPRSRSLEDTEAFF
TGTGCCAGCAGCCCACGTTCCCGGTCTTTAGAGGACACTGAAGCTTTCTTT
>TRBJ1-1|.|TRBV28|.
CASSFLSGQGNTEAFF
TGTGCCAGCAGTTTTCTGTCTGGTCAGGGGAACACTGAAGCTTTCTTT
>TRBJ2-3|.|TRBV5-8|.
CASSLGGKTDTQYF
TGTGCCAGCAGCTTGGGGGGCAAGACAGATACGCAGTATTTT
>TRBJ1-1|.|TRBV5-5|.
CASSFFPASQGNTEAFF
TGTGCCAGCAGCTTCTTTCCGGCCAGCCAGGGGAACACTGAAGCTTTCTTT
>TRBJ2-2|TRBD1|TRBV18|.
CASSETGGNTGELFF
TGTGCCAGCTCGGAGACAGGGGGAAACACCGGGGAGCTGTTTTTT
>TRBJ1-5|.|TRBV10-3|few
CAISEAVQPQHF
TGTGCCATCAGTGAGGCGGTTCAGCCCCAGCATTTT
>TRBJ1-2|TRBD1|TRBV4-1|.
CASSQERDRGDGYTF
TGCGCCAGCAGCCAAGAGCGGGACAGGGGGGATGGCTACACCTTC
>TRBJ2-1|.|TRBV28|.
CASSLGSRNEQFF
TGTGCCAGCAGTTTAGGTTCCAGAAATGAGCAGTTCTTC
>TRBJ1-1|.|TRBV10-3|.
CATKETDLNTEAFF
TGTGCCACCAAGGAGACAGACCTGAACACTGAAGCTTTCTTT
>TRBJ2-1|TRBD2|TRBV5-6|.
CASSTGLASYNEQFF
TGTGCCAGCAGCACAGGACTAGCCTCCTACAATGAGCAGTTCTTC
>TRBJ1-5|.|TRBV4-1|.
CASSQREGNNQPQHF
TGCGCCAGCAGCCAACGCGAGGGTAACAATCAGCCCCAGCATTTT
>TRBJ2-1|.|TRBV6-4|.
CASSAKSGSYNEQFF
TGTGCCAGCAGTGCCAAAAGCGGCTCCTACAATGAGCAGTTCTTC
>TRBJ1-2|.|TRBV27|.
CASRSQGEGYGYTF
TGTGCCAGCAGATCACAGGGTGAGGGCTATGGCTACACCTTC
>TRBJ2-1|TRBD2|TRBV27|.
CASSLLSGGAGEQFF
TGTGCCAGCAGTTTACTTAGCGGGGGGGCCGGTGAGCAGTTCTTC
>TRBJ1-5|.|TRBV28|.
CASAYGEVSNQPQHF
TGTGCCAGCGCCTACGGGGAGGTAAGCAATCAGCCCCAGCATTTT
>TRBJ2-6|.|TRBV9|.
CASSPTVSGANVLTF
TGTGCCAGCAGCCCAACAGTCTCTGGGGCCAACGTCCTGACTTTC
>TRBJ2-5|TRBD2|TRBV4-2|.
CASSQGTSVETQYF
TGTGCCAGCAGCCAAGGGACTAGTGTTGAGACCCAGTACTTC
>TRBJ2-7|.|TRBV13|.
CASSFRLLGDKQYF
TGTGCCAGCAGCTTTCGCCTCCTTGGTGACAAGCAGTACTTC
>TRBJ1-3|.|TRBV4-3|.
CASSPASGDGNTIYF
TGCGCCAGCAGCCCCGCCTCGGGGGATGGAAACACCATATATTTT
>TRBJ1-5|TRBD1|TRBV19|.
CASSNTWTGRSNQPQHF
TGTGCCAGTAGTAATACTTGGACAGGGCGTAGCAATCAGCCCCAGCATTTT
>TRBJ1-1|.|TRBV4-3|.
CASSQDPVGNTEAFF
TGCGCCAGCAGCCAAGATCCGGTTGGGAACACTGAAGCTTTCTTT
>TRBJ2-2|TRBD1|TRBV19|.
CASSILGTGHTGELFF
TGTGCCAGTAGTATCTTAGGGACAGGGCACACCGGGGAGCTGTTTTTT
>TRBJ2-5|.|TRBV4-1|few
CASSLYPAEETQYF
TGCGCCAGCAGCCTCTACCCTGCGGAAGAGACCCAGTACTTC
>TRBJ1-2|TRBD1|TRBV6-5|few
CASSWDRALSDGYTF
TGTGCCAGCAGTTGGGACAGGGCTCTATCGGATGGCTACACCTTC
>TRBJ2-7|.|TRBV28|.
CASSLGASSYEQYF
TGTGCCAGCAGTTTGGGAGCGAGCTCCTACGAGCAGTACTTC
>TRBJ1-5|TRBD1|TRBV28|.
CASGERQGKRQPQHF
TGTGCCAGCGGCGAACGACAGGGTAAGCGTCAGCCCCAGCATTTT
>TRBJ2-2|.|TRBV6-5|.
CASSYRGFKTGELFF
TGTGCCAGCAGTTACCGGGGGTTCAAGACCGGGGAGCTGTTTTTT
>TRBJ1-1|.|TRBV6-5|few
CASSYGRVIEAFF
TGTGCCAGCAGTTACGGCAGGGTAATTGAAGCTTTCTTT
>TRBJ2-1|.|TRBV11-3|.
CASSPRQTINEQFF
TGTGCCAGCAGCCCGCGACAGACGATTAATGAGCAGTTCTTC
>TRBJ2-7|.|TRBV10-2|few
CASSRGSSYEQYF
TGCGCCAGCAGTAGGGGAAGCTCCTACGAGCAGTACTTC
>TRBJ2-2|.|TRBV7-2|.
CASSSTGSNTGELFF
TGTGCCAGCAGCTCCACAGGGTCCAACACCGGGGAGCTGTTTTTT
>TRBJ1-1|TRBD1|TRBV9|few
CASSTDRANTEAFF
TGTGCCAGCAGCACGGACAGGGCGAACACTGAAGCTTTCTTT